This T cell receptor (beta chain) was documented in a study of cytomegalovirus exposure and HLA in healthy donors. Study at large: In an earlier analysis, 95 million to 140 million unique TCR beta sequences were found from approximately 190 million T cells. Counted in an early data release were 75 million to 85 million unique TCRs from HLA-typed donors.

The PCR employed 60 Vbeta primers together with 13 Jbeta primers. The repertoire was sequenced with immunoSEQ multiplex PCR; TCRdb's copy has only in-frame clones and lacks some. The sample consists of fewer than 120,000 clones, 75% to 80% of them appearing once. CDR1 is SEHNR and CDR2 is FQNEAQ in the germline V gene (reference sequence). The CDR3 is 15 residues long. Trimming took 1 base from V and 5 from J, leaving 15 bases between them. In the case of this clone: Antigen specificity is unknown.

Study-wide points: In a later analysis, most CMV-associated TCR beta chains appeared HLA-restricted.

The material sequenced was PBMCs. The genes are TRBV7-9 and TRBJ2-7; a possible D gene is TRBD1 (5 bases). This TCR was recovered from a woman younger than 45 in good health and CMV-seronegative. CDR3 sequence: CASSLVGREANEQYF. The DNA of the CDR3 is TGTGCCAGCAGCTTAGTCGGCAGGGAAGCTAACGAGCAGTACTTC.